The 29 T cell receptor beta chains below come from one sample, sequenced in a study of human CD8 memory T cell subsets (dated by TCRdb to the early 2020s). A Human TCR Profiling Kit was used to prepare UMI-labeled 5' RACE TCRbeta libraries. Based on TCRdb reprocessing of the reads, there is one entry per CDR3 protein sequence, and DNA is missing. The record for this sample contains approximately 4,500 distinct CDR3 sequences. The ten largest account for roughly a quarter of the sample. Sequencing was performed on CD8+ T cells from PBMCs. Receptor source: a human donor in good health.

V gene TRBV6-1 combines with J gene TRBJ2-1; checking the TCRdb D call of TRBD1 is not possible without DNA. The CDR3 totals 14 residues. CDR1 is MNHNS and CDR2 is SASEGT in the germline V gene. The CDR3 sequence: CASSDRTEYNEQFF.

The chain uses TRBV6-2 or TRBV6-3 and TRBJ2-3. From germline, CDR1 is MNHEY and CDR2 SVGEGT. The CDR3 sequence is 14 residues long. The CDR3 is CASSYAGESDTQYF.

This clonotype is identified as medium-sized from frequency. The V call is TRBV9, the J call TRBJ2-1; TCRdb's D call, TRBD1, is unchecked because there is no DNA. The CDR3 contains 17 residues. Germline loops: CDR1 SGDLS, CDR2 YYNGEE. CDR3 protein: CASSGGPLATRYNEQFF.

According to its frequency, this clonotype is medium-sized. V is TRBV6-5 and J is TRBJ1-1; TCRdb indicates TRBD1, and absent DNA this call remains unverified. CDR3 length: 14 residues. Germline loops: CDR1 MNHEY, CDR2 SVGAGI. CDR3 sequence reads: CASSLGQLNTEAFF.

CDR3 amino acids: CSTTDYNEQFF. This sequence joins TRBV20-1 and TRBJ2-1. The CDR3 covers 11 residues. Germline V CDR1 and CDR2: DFQATT, SNEGSKA (reference sequence).

The chain couples TRBV7-9 to TRBJ2-7; TCRdb gives TRBD2 as the D gene, but with no DNA this cannot be confirmed. The CDR3 covers 16 residues. Germline CDR1 is SEHNR and CDR2 is FQNEAQ (reference sequence). CDR3 sequence reads: CASSTSGTKGVYEQYF.

The chain links TRBV6-4 to TRBJ2-1. This CDR3 contains 15 residues. Germline values: CDR1 MRHNA, CDR2 SNTAGT. CDR3: CASSDGVSTVLEQFF.

This chain uses TRBV4-1 with TRBJ2-1; there is no DNA to check the TCRdb D call of TRBD2. This CDR3 comprises 17 residues. Germline CDR1 reads MGHRA; CDR2 reads YSYEKL. CDR3 sequence reads: CASSQRELAGTYNEQFF.

The chain joins TRBV20-1 to TRBJ2-7; the D call from TCRdb, TRBD2, cannot be confirmed without DNA. Germline V lookup: CDR1 DFQATT, CDR2 SNEGSKA (reference sequence). The CDR3 has 15 amino acids. CDR3 amino acids: CSARSAAGDADEQYF.

This chain links TRBV20-1 with TRBJ2-2; TCRdb returns TRBD2, unconfirmable since there is no DNA. The germline CDR1 and CDR2 sequences are DFQATT and SNEGSKA (reference sequence). CDR3 length: 16 amino acids. The chain's CDR3 is CSARSLLAGEAGELFF.

The rearrangement joins TRBV29-1 to TRBJ2-7; no DNA is available, so the TRBD1 call from TCRdb remains unchecked. Germline V gene sequence: CDR1 SQVTM, CDR2 ANQGSEA. This CDR3 contains 12 residues. Here the CDR3 reads CSGGGLSNEQFF.

V usage is TRBV6-4 and J usage is TRBJ2-3; TCRdb's D call, TRBD1, is unchecked because there is no DNA. The CDR3 consists of 15 residues. From germline, CDR1 is MRHNA and CDR2 SNTAGT. CDR3 sequence: CASSVTGTGTDTQYF.

This CDR3 is CSARSTDLGGSYTF. The rearrangement joins TRBV20-1 to TRBJ1-2; TCRdb gives TRBD1 as the D gene, but with no DNA this cannot be confirmed. Germline loops: CDR1 DFQATT, CDR2 SNEGSKA (reference sequence). The CDR3 contains 14 residues.

The V gene is TRBV20-1, the J gene TRBJ2-1; checking the TCRdb D call of TRBD2 is not possible without DNA. The CDR3 runs 14 residues. The germline V gene has CDR1 DFQATT and CDR2 SNEGSKA (reference sequence). CDR3 sequence: CSVFTSGVYNEQFF.

V is TRBV15 and J is TRBJ1-2. CDR3 length: 18 amino acids. From germline, CDR1 is LNHNV and CDR2 YYDKDF (reference sequence). CDR3 region: CATSRAEDPWRRGYGYTF.

This chain uses TRBV5-1 with TRBJ2-2; TCRdb picks TRBD2, but there is no DNA to check that call. Looked up from germline, CDR1 is SGHRS and CDR2 is YFSETQ. This CDR3 spans 18 amino acids. CDR3: CASSLGTRSGKNTGELFF.

The V call is TRBV29-1, the J call TRBJ1-2; TCRdb outputs TRBD1, but without DNA this stays unchecked. The CDR3 consists of 13 residues. The germline CDR1 and CDR2 sequences are SQVTM and ANQGSEA. The CDR3 reads CSAGPEGFYGYTF.

By frequency, this clonotype registers medium-sized. The V and J genes are TRBV27 and TRBJ2-1; the TRBD2 assignment by TCRdb is unverifiable without DNA. Germline CDR1 reads MNHEY; CDR2 reads SMNVEV (reference sequence). The CDR3 is made up of 12 amino acids. CDR3 residues: CASSQLGNEQFF.

The chain joins TRBV6-1 to TRBJ1-1; the D gene TCRdb calls, TRBD1, cannot be checked with no DNA. Germline values: CDR1 MNHNS, CDR2 SASEGT. The CDR3 loop spans 12 amino acids. The CDR3 loop reads CASSEQGAEAFF.

The chain combines TRBV27 with TRBJ2-7; the D call from TCRdb, TRBD1, cannot be confirmed without DNA. Germline lookup yields CDR1 MNHEY and CDR2 SMNVEV (reference sequence). The CDR3 extends over 14 amino acids. Here the CDR3 reads CASGPGYSSYEQYF.

The chain recombines TRBV6-4 with TRBJ2-3; TCRdb picks TRBD2, but there is no DNA to check that call. Germline-derived CDR1 and CDR2 are MRHNA and SNTAGT. The CDR3 runs to 15 residues. The CDR3 sequence is CASSDTGGATDTQYF.

The chain links TRBV20-1 to TRBJ2-3; TCRdb returns TRBD1, unconfirmable since there is no DNA. CDR1 and CDR2 (germline): DFQATT, SNEGSKA (reference sequence). The CDR3 loop spans 16 amino acids. CDR3 region: CSARDLTGRITDTQYF.

This rearrangement joins TRBV29-1 to TRBJ2-7. CDR1 is SQVTM and CDR2 is ANQGSEA in the germline V gene. This CDR3 has 12 residues. The chain's CDR3 is CSVVGNSYEQYF.

This clonotype is identified as medium-sized from frequency. The J gene is TRBJ1-4, the V gene TRBV27. This CDR3 spans 11 amino acids. Germline assignment: CDR1 MNHEY and CDR2 SMNVEV (reference sequence). CDR3 in amino acids: CASSPDEKLFF.

The CDR3 loop reads CASSEEGALPFNEQFF. This rearrangement joins TRBV6-4 to TRBJ2-1; TCRdb gives TRBD2 as the D gene, but with no DNA this cannot be confirmed. Germline lookup yields CDR1 MRHNA and CDR2 SNTAGT. CDR3 length: 16 residues.

This chain joins TRBV4-2 and TRBJ2-2; TCRdb's D call, TRBD2, is unchecked because there is no DNA. Germline-derived CDR1 and CDR2 are LGHNA and YNFKEQ. This CDR3 is built from 17 residues. CDR3 sequence reads: CASSQELAGGTTGELFF.

The chain is built from TRBV20-1 and TRBJ2-1; the TRBD2 assignment by TCRdb is unverifiable without DNA. The CDR3 contains 16 residues. In germline, CDR1 is DFQATT, CDR2 SNEGSKA (reference sequence). The CDR3 protein is CSATPLAGGDHNEQFF.

CDR3 residues: CSAREGRGESDTQYF. This rearrangement joins TRBV20-1 to TRBJ2-3; TCRdb reports TRBD1, a call that lacks DNA to check it against. Germline V gene data show CDR1 as DFQATT and CDR2 as SNEGSKA (reference sequence). The CDR3 spans 15 residues.

This clonotype is called medium-sized based on its frequency. The CDR3 sequence is CSARGGGDTEAFF. The J gene is TRBJ1-1, the V gene TRBV20-1. The CDR3 is 13 residues long. Germline values: CDR1 DFQATT, CDR2 SNEGSKA (reference sequence).